The source of this TCR beta chain is a study of blood T cell repertoires in COVID-19. Generated by immunoSEQ multiplex PCR, the TCRdb table keeps only in-frame clones and is missing some. The sample holds roughly 20,000 clones; about 91% are singletons and the top ten take 13%. The CDR3 loop spans 15 amino acids. Trimming took 6 bases from V and 2 from J; bases not matched to a gene: 3. Germline V gives CDR1 SNHLY, CDR2 FYNNEI. V gene TRBV2 combines with J gene TRBJ2-3; 12 bases are a match to TRBD2. The sample consisted of peripheral blood. This TCR was sampled from a man aged 55 to 70 with active COVID-19. The DNA of the CDR3 is TGTGCCAGCAGCCCTAGCGGGAGGGCCACAGATACGCAGTATTTT. Protein product: CASSPSGRATDTQYF.